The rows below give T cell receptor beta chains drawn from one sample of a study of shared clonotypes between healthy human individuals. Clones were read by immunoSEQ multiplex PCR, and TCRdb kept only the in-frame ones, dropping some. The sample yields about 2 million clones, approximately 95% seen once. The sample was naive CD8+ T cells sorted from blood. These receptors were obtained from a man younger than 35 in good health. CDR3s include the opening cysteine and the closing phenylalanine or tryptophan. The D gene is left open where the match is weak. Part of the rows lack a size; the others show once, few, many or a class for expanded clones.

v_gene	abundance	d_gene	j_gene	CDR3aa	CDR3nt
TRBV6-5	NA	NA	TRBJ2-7	CASSYSSYLSYEQYF	TGTGCCAGCAGTTACTCCTCCTATCTCTCCTACGAGCAGTACTTC
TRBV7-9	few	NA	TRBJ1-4	CASSSVLEEKLFF	TGTGCCAGCAGCTCCGTTTTGGAAGAAAAACTGTTTTTT
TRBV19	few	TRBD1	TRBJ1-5	CASSLGTVYQPQHF	TGTGCCAGTAGTCTCGGGACAGTTTATCAGCCCCAGCATTTT
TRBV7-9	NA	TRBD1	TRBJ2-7	CASSLGQGEDDEQYF	TGTGCCAGCAGCTTGGGACAGGGGGAGGATGACGAGCAGTACTTC
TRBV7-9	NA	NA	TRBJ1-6	CASSLAFGAGSSPLHF	TGTGCCAGCAGCTTAGCCTTTGGGGCGGGGAGTTCACCCCTCCACTTT
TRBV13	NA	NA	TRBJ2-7	CASSLGQDRNEQYF	TGTGCCAGCAGCTTAGGCCAGGATCGGAACGAGCAGTACTTC
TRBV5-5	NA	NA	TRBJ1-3	CASSIRLTSGNTIYF	TGTGCCAGCAGCATTAGACTCACCTCTGGAAACACCATATATTTT
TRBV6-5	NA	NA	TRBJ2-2	CASSPANTGELFF	TGTGCCAGCAGTCCGGCGAACACCGGGGAGCTGTTTTTT
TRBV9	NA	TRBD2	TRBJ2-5	CASSVGASGGPIRETQYF	TGTGCCAGCAGCGTAGGGGCTAGCGGGGGGCCCATTCGGGAGACCCAGTACTTC
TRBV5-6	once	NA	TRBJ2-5	CASSLEETQYF	TGTGCCAGCAGCCTAGAAGAGACCCAGTACTTC
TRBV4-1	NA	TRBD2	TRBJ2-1	CASSQVLAGALEQFF	TGCGCCAGCAGCCAAGTCCTAGCGGGAGCTCTTGAGCAGTTCTTC
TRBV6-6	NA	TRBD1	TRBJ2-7	CASSPTGTGFYEQYF	TGTGCCAGCAGCCCCACCGGGACAGGGTTCTACGAGCAGTACTTC
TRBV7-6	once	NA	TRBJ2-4	CASSLAADRRDINIQYF	TGTGCCAGCAGCTTAGCCGCGGACAGGAGGGATATAAACATTCAGTACTTC
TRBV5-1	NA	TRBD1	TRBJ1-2	CASSPLPTGSETVITYGYTF	TGCGCCAGCAGCCCGCTCCCGACAGGGAGCGAGACCGTTATAACCTATGGCTACACCTTC
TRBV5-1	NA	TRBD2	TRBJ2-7	CASSAGLAAIYEQYF	TGCGCCAGCAGCGCGGGACTAGCGGCCATCTACGAGCAGTACTTC
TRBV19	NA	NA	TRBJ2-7	CASSIVPGLHSYEQYF	TGTGCCAGTAGTATAGTCCCGGGCCTCCATTCCTACGAGCAGTACTTC
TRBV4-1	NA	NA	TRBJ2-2	CASSSPSGTDTGELFF	TGCGCCAGCAGCAGTCCGTCGGGTACCGACACCGGGGAGCTGTTTTTT
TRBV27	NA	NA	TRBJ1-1	CASSFVATGPMNTEAFF	TGTGCCAGCAGTTTTGTTGCTACAGGCCCCATGAACACTGAAGCTTTCTTT
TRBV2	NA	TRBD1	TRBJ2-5	CASQTGYQETQYF	TGTGCCAGCCAGACAGGGTACCAAGAGACCCAGTACTTC
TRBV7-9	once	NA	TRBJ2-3	CASSFEQGTDTQYF	TGTGCCAGCAGCTTCGAACAGGGTACAGATACGCAGTATTTT
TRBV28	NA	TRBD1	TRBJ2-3	CASSLEGQEGESTDTQYF	TGTGCCAGCAGTTTAGAGGGACAGGAGGGGGAGAGCACAGATACGCAGTATTTT
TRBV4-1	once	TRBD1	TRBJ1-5	CASSHRQGASNQPQHF	TGCGCCAGCAGCCACAGACAGGGGGCAAGCAATCAGCCCCAGCATTTT
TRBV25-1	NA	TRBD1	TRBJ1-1	CASSGDREEDTEAFF	TGTGCCAGCAGTGGAGACAGGGAAGAGGACACTGAAGCTTTCTTT
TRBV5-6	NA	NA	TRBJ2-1	CASSLRGPSYNEQFF	TGTGCCAGCAGCTTGAGGGGCCCCTCCTACAATGAGCAGTTCTTC
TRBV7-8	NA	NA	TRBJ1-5	CASSSVAGNQPQHF	TGTGCCAGCAGCTCAGTGGCGGGCAATCAGCCCCAGCATTTT
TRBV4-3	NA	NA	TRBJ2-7	CASSQVQAAYEQYF	TGCGCCAGCAGCCAAGTACAGGCCGCCTACGAGCAGTACTTC
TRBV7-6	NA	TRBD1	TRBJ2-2	CASSVGQGSTGELFF	TGTGCCAGCAGCGTCGGACAGGGTTCCACCGGGGAGCTGTTTTTT
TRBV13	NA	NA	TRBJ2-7	CASSFIDRGYEQYF	TGTGCCAGCAGCTTTATAGACAGAGGCTACGAGCAGTACTTC
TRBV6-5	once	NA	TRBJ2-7	CASSYEDSYEQYF	TGTGCCAGCAGTTACGAAGACTCTTACGAGCAGTACTTC
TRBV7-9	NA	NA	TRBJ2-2	CASSSPWTEITNTGELFF	TGTGCCAGCAGCTCCCCCTGGACGGAGATTACGAACACCGGGGAGCTGTTTTTT
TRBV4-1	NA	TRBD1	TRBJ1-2	CARILTKDRDYGYTF	TGCGCCAGAATTTTAACTAAAGACAGGGACTATGGCTACACCTTC
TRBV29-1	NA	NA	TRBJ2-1	CSLEIGGSYNEQFF	TGCAGCCTTGAAATCGGGGGATCCTACAATGAGCAGTTCTTC
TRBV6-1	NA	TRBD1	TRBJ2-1	CASRIQGADNEQFF	TGTGCCAGCAGGATTCAGGGGGCGGACAATGAGCAGTTCTTC
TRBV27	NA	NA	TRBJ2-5	CASRIGGPTETQYF	TGTGCCAGCAGGATCGGGGGGCCGACGGAGACCCAGTACTTC
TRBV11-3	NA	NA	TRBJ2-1	CASSLDSGRASYNEQFF	TGTGCCAGCAGCTTAGACAGCGGCCGGGCGTCCTACAATGAGCAGTTCTTC
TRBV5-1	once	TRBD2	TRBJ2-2	CASSGSGRGNTGELFF	TGCGCCAGCAGCGGTAGCGGGAGGGGTAACACCGGGGAGCTGTTTTTT
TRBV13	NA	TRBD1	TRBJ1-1	CASRLTGDMNTEAFF	TGTGCCAGCAGATTGACAGGGGACATGAACACTGAAGCTTTCTTT
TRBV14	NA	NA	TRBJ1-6	CASSLEYNSPLHF	TGTGCCAGCAGCCTTGAATATAATTCACCCCTCCACTTT
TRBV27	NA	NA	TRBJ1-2	CASGHQGDNYGYTF	TGTGCCAGCGGCCACCAGGGCGATAACTATGGCTACACCTTC
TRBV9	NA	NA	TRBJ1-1	CASSALSVMDTEAFF	TGTGCCAGCAGCGCCCTGTCTGTAATGGACACTGAAGCTTTCTTT
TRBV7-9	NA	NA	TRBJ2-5	CASSFVEVETQYF	TGTGCCAGCAGCTTTGTGGAGGTCGAGACCCAGTACTTC
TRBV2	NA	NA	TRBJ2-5	CASRTGATQETQYF	TGTGCCAGCCGGACTGGGGCTACCCAAGAGACCCAGTACTTC
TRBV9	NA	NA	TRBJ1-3	CASSAGHSGNTIYF	TGTGCCAGCAGCGCGGGTCACTCTGGAAACACCATATATTTT
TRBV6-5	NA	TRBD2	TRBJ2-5	CASSTRGDGETQYF	TGTGCCAGCAGTACACGGGGGGACGGGGAGACCCAGTACTTC
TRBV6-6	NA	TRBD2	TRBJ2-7	CASSGLAGERSYEQYF	TGTGCCAGCAGCGGACTAGCGGGAGAGAGGTCCTACGAGCAGTACTTC
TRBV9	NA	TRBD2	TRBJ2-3	CASSILAGGSTDTQYF	TGTGCCAGCAGCATTTTAGCGGGAGGGAGCACAGATACGCAGTATTTT
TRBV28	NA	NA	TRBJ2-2	CASSFGTMNTGELFF	TGTGCCAGCAGTTTCGGGACGATGAACACCGGGGAGCTGTTTTTT
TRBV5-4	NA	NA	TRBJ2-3	CASSSSDDPDTQYF	TGTGCCAGCAGCTCGAGTGACGACCCAGATACGCAGTATTTT
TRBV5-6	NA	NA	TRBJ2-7	CASSLYGYEQYF	TGTGCCAGCAGTTTGTATGGATACGAGCAGTACTTC
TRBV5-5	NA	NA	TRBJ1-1	CASTTEQGTEAFF	TGTGCCAGCACCACGGAACAGGGCACTGAAGCTTTCTTT
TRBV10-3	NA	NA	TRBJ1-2	CAIRGPTDNYGYTF	TGTGCCATCAGGGGACCCACAGACAACTATGGCTACACCTTC
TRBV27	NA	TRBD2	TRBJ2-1	CASSSLAGGSYNEQFF	TGTGCCAGCAGTTCCTTAGCGGGAGGCTCCTACAATGAGCAGTTCTTC
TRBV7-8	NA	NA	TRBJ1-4	CASSLAGGNTWDEKLFF	TGTGCCAGCAGCTTAGCGGGGGGCAATACGTGGGATGAAAAACTGTTTTTT
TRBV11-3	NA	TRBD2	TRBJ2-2	CASSPLAGGTDGELFF	TGTGCCAGCAGCCCCCTAGCGGGAGGTACTGACGGGGAGCTGTTTTTT